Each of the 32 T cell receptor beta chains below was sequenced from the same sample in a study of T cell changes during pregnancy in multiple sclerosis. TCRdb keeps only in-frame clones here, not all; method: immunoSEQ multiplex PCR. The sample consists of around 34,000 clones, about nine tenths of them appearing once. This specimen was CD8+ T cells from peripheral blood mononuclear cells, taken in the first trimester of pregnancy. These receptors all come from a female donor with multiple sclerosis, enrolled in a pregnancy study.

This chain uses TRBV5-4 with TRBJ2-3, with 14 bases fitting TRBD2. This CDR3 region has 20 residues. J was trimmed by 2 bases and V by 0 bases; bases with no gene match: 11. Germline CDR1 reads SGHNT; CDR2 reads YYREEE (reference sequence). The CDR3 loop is CASSLDGAGLAGGPTDTQYF. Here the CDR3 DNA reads TGTGCCAGCAGCTTGGATGGGGCCGGACTAGCGGGAGGTCCCACAGATACGCAGTATTTT.

The CDR3, as DNA: TGCAGTGCTCTACCCACAGATACGCAGTATTTT. It translates to CSALPTDTQYF. The chain combines TRBV20-1 with TRBJ2-3; D call uncertain. Per the germline V gene, CDR1 is DFQATT and CDR2 is SNEGSKA (reference sequence). The CDR3 has 11 residues. V was pared by 5 bases and J by 2 bases, with 5 bases between.

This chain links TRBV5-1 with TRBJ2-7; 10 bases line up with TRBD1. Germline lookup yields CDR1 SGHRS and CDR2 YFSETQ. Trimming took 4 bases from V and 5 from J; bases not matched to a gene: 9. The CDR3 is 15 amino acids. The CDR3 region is CASSLSGTGDHEQYF. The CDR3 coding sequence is TGCGCCAGCAGCCTCTCCGGGACAGGGGACCACGAGCAGTACTTC. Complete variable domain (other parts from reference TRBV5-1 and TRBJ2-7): KAGVTQTPRYLIKTRGQQVTLSCSPISGHRSVSWYQQTPGQGLQFLFEYFSETQRNKGNFPGRFSGRQFSNSRSEMNVSTLELGDSALYLCASSLSGTGDHEQYFGPGTRLTVT.

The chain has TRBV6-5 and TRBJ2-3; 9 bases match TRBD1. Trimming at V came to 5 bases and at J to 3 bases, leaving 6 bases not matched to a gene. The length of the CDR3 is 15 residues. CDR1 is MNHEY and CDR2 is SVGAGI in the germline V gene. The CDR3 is CASSPGTGITDTQYF. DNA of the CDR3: TGTGCCAGCAGTCCCGGGACAGGGATAACAGATACGCAGTATTTT.

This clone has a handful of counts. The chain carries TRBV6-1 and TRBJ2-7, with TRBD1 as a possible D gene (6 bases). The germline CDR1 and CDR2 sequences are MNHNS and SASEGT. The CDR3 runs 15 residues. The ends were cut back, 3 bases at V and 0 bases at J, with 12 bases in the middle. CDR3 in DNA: TGTGCCAGCAGTGACCTAGGGGGTTCCTCCTACGAGCAGTACTTC. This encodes CASSDLGGSSYEQYF.

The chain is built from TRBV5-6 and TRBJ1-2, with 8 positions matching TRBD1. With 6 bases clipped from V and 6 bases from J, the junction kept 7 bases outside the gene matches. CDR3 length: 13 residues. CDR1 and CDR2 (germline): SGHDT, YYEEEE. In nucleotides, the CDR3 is TGTGCCAGCATCACGACAGGGGCGGATGGCTACACCTTC. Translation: CASITTGADGYTF.

The CDR3 sequence: CASSLGRGSTPYEQYF. The CDR3 DNA reads TGTGCCAGCAGCCTAGGGCGGGGGTCCACTCCCTACGAGCAGTACTTC. The rearrangement links TRBV28 to TRBJ2-7; 7 bases match TRBD2. The CDR3 is 16 amino acids. Germline V CDR1 and CDR2: MDHEN, SYDVKM. V shed 6 bases, J shed 2 bases, and the junction held 13 bases outside the gene matches.

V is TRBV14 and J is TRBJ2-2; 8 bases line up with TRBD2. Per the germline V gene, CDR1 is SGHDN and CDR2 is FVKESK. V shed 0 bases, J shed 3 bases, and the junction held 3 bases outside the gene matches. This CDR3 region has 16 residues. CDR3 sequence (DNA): TGTGCCAGCAGCCAAGAGGCTAGCGGGTACACCGGGGAGCTGTTTTTT. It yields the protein CASSQEASGYTGELFF.

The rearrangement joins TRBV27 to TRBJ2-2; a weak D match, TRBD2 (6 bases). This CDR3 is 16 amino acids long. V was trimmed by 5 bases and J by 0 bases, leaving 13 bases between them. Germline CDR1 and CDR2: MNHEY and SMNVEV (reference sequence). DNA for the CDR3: TGTGCCAGCAGTCTGGTGGGCGGGACGAACACCGGGGAGCTGTTTTTT. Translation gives CASSLVGGTNTGELFF.

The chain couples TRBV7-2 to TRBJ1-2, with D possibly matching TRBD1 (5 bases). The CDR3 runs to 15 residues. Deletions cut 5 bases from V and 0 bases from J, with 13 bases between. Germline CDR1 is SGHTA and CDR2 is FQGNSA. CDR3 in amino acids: CASSQPGISNYGYTF. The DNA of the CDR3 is TGTGCCAGCAGCCAGCCAGGGATCTCTAACTATGGCTACACCTTC.

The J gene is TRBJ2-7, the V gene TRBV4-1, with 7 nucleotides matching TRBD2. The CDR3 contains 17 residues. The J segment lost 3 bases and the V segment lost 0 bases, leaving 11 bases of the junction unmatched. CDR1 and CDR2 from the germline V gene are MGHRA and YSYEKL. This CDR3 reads CASSQEDGAGEDYEQYF. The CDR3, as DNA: TGCGCCAGCAGCCAAGAGGATGGCGCGGGAGAAGACTACGAGCAGTACTTC.

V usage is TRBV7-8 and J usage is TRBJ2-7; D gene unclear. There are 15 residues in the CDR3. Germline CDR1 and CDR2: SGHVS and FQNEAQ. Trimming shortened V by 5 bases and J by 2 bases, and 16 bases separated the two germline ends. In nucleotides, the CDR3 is TGTGCCAGCAGCCCCCGCCCTAGTTGGACCTACGAGCAGTACTTC. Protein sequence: CASSPRPSWTYEQYF.

The CDR3 DNA reads TGTGCCAGCAGTTTAAGTCCGAGCGGGAGAGGCAATGAGCAGTTCTTC. Amino acid sequence: CASSLSPSGRGNEQFF. The chain is built from TRBV27 and TRBJ2-1; 8 bases line up with TRBD2. The germline V gene encodes CDR1 MNHEY and CDR2 SMNVEV (reference sequence). With 2 bases clipped from V and 6 bases from J, the junction kept 9 bases outside the gene matches. The CDR3 is 16 residues long.

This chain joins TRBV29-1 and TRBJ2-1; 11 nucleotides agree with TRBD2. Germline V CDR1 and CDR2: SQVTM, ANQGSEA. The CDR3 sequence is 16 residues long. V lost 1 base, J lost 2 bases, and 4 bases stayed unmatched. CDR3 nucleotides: TGCAGCGTTGAAGGGCTAGCGGGAGGAACCTACAATGAGCAGTTCTTC. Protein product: CSVEGLAGGTYNEQFF.

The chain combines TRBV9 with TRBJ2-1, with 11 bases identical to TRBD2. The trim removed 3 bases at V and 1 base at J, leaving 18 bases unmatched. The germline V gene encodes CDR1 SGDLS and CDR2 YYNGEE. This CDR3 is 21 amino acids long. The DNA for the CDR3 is TGTGCCAGCAGCGGAACTAGCGGGAGATATGGGTCACGATGGTCCTACAATGAGCAGTTCTTC. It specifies CASSGTSGRYGSRWSYNEQFF.

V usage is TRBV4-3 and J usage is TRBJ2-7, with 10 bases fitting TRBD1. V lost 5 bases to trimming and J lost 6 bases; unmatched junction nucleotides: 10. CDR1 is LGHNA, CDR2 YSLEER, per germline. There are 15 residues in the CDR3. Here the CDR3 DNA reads TGCGCCAGCAGCTATCCGGGACAGGGGTTAACCGAGCAGTACTTC. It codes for CASSYPGQGLTEQYF.

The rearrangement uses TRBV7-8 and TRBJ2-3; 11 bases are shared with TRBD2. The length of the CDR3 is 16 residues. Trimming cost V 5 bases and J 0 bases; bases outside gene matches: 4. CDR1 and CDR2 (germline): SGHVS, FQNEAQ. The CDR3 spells CASSLWTSGSTDTQYF. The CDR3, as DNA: TGTGCCAGCAGCCTGTGGACTAGCGGGAGCACAGATACGCAGTATTTT.

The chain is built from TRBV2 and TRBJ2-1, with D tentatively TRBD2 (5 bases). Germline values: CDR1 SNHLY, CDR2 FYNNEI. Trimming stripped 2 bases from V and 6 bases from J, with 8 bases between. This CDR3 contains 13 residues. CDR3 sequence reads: CASSEWRVNEQFF. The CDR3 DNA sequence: TGTGCCAGCAGTGAATGGCGGGTCAATGAGCAGTTCTTC. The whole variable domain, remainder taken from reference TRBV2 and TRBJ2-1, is EPEVTQTPSHQVTQMGQEVILRCVPISNHLYFYWYRQILGQKVEFLVSFYNNEISEKSEIFDDQFSVERPDGSNFTLKIRSTKLEDSAMYFCASSEWRVNEQFFGPGTRLTVL.

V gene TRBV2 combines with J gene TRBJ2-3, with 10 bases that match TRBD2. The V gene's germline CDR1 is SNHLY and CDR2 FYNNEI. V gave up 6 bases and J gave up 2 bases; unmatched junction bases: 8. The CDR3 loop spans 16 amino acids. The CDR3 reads CASRSMTSGSTDTQYF. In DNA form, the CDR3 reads TGTGCCAGCAGGTCGATGACTAGCGGGTCCACAGATACGCAGTATTTT.

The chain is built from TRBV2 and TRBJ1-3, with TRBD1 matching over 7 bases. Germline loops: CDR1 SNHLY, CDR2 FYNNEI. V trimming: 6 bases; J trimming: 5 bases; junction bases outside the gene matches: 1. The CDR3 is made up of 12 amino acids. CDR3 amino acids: CASRQGRNTIYF. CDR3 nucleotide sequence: TGTGCCAGCAGACAGGGGAGAAACACCATATATTTT.

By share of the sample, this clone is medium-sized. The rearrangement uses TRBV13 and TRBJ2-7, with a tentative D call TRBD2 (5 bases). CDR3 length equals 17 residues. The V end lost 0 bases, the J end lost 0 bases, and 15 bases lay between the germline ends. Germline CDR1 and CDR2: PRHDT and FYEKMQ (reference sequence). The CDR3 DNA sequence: TGTGCCAGCAGCTTAGGCCTGGCGGAGGCCCGCTCCTACGAGCAGTACTTC. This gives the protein CASSLGLAEARSYEQYF.

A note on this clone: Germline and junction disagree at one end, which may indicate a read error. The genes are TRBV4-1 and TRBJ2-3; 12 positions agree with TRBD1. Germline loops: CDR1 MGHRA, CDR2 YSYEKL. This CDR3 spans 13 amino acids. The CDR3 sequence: CASSGTGGRYADF. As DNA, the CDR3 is TGCGCCAGCTCCGGGACAGGGGGCCGATACGCAGATTTT.

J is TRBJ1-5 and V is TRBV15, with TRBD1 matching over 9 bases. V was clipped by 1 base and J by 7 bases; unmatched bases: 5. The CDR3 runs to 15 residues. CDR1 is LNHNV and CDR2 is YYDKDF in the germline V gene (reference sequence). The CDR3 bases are TGTGCCACCAGCAGAGGGACAGGGGCAGAGCAGCCCCAGCATTTT. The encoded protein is CATSRGTGAEQPQHF.

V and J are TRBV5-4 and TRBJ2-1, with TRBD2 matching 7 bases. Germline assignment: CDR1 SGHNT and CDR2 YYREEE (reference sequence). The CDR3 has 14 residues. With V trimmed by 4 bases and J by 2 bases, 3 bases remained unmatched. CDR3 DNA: TGTGCCAGCAGCCCCAGCGGGACCTACAATGAGCAGTTCTTC. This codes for CASSPSGTYNEQFF.

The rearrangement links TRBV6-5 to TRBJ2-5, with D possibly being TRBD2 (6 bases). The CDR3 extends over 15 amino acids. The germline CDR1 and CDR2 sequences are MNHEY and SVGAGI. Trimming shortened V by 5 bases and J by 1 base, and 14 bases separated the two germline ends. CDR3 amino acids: CASSRRERVQETQYF. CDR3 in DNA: TGTGCCAGCAGTCGCCGGGAGAGGGTCCAAGAGACCCAGTACTTC.

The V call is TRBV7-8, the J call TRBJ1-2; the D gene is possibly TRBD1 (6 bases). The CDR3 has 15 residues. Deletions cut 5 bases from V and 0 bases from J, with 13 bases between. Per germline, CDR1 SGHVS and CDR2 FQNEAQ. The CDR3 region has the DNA TGTGCCAGCAGCGGTCTAGGGGGTCCTAACTATGGCTACACCTTC. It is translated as CASSGLGGPNYGYTF.

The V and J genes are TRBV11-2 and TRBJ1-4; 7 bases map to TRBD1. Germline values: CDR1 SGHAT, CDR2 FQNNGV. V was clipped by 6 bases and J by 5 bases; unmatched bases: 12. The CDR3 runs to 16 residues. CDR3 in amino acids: CASSLRPGQRNEKLFF. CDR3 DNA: TGTGCCAGCAGTCTTCGCCCGGGACAGCGAAATGAAAAACTGTTTTTT.

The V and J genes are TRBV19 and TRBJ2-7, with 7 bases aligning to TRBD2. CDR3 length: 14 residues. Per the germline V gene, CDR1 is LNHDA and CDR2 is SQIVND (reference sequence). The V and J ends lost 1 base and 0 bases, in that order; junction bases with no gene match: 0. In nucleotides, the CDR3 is TGTGCCAGTAGTATAGGCGGGAGCTCCTACGAGCAGTACTTC. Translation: CASSIGGSSYEQYF.

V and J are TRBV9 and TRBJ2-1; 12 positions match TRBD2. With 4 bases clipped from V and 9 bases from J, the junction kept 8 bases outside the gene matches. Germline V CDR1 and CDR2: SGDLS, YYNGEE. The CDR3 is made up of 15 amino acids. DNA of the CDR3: TGTGCCAGCAGCTCCGGACTAGCGGGAAAAACTGAGCAGTTCTTC. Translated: CASSSGLAGKTEQFF.

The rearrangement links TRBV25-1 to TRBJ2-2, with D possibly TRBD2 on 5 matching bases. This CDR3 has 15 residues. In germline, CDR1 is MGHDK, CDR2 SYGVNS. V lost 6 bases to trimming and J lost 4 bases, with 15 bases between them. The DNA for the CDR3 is TGTGCCAGCAGGCCCCCTGAGGGCCCCACCGGGGAGCTGTTTTTT. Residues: CASRPPEGPTGELFF.

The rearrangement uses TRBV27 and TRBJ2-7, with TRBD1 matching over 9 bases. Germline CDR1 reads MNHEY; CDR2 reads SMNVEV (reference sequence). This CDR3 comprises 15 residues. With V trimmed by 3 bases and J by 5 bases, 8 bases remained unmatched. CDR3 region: CASSLSGTGSDEQYF. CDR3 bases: TGTGCCAGCAGTTTGTCCGGGACAGGGTCGGACGAGCAGTACTTC.

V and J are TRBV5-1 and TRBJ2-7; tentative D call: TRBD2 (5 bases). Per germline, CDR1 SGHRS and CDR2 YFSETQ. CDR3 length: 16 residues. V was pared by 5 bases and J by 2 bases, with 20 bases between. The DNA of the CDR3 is TGCGCCAGCAGTCCTGGGGTTACTAAGAGGGCCTACGAGCAGTACTTC. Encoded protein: CASSPGVTKRAYEQYF.